A single sample gave rise to the 27 T cell receptor beta chains below, sequenced in a study of T cells in Graves' hyperthyroidism and ophthalmopathy (dated by TCRdb to between 2018 and 2021). The library was generated by multiplex PCR. The listed sequencing device is Illumina HiSeq 2000. The TCR beta CDR3 regions were amplified from the RNA transcripts. A first-round RT-PCR of the TCR CDR3 used the HTBI primer set with the Qiagen OneStep RT-PCR kit. TCRdb handled the public reads itself, with Q25 trimming in fastp and clone calling in MiXCR, and kept productive beta chains. Every CDR3 protein is listed once, alongside the most common genes and DNA of its rows. Counted in this sample were more than 550,000 distinct CDR3 sequences; approximately 15% of them appeared once. Together, the top ten hold 15% to 17% of the sample. The sample comprised blood. Source of these receptors: a man aged 50 to 59 with Graves' hyperthyroidism.

The chain recombines TRBV19 with TRBJ2-1, with 9 bases matching TRBD2. The CDR3 loop spans 15 amino acids. Germline-derived CDR1 and CDR2 are LNHDA and SQIVND (reference sequence). Trimming took 9 bases from V and 7 from J; bases not matched to a gene: 13. The CDR3 loop reads CASGFSGSLINEQFF. In nucleotides, the CDR3 is TGTGCCAGCGGATTTAGCGGGAGTCTTATAAATGAGCAGTTCTTC.

This clonotype was detected a few times. This chain uses TRBV7-9 with TRBJ1-1, with 7 bases matching TRBD1. The germline V gene encodes CDR1 SEHNR and CDR2 FQNEAQ (reference sequence). The CDR3 contains 13 residues. Trimming removed 4 bases from V and 6 bases from J; junction bases left unmatched: 5. CDR3: CASSYGQAAEAFF. DNA for the CDR3: TGTGCCAGCAGCTACGGACAGGCCGCTGAAGCTTTCTTT.

In its sample, this clonotype was seen once. Sequence at one end of the junction differs from germline and may be a read error. J is TRBJ2-3 and V is TRBV24-1; D call uncertain. Germline V CDR1 and CDR2: KGHDR, SFDVKD. The CDR3 length is 13 residues. The CDR3 nucleotides read TGTGCCACCAGTGCCCCCAGCACAGATACGCAATATTTT. Residues: CATSAPSTDTQYF.

The rearrangement uses TRBV4-1 and TRBJ2-2; a possible D gene is TRBD2 (5 bases). Germline CDR1 is MGHRA and CDR2 is YSYEKL. V lost 4 bases and J lost 4, with 25 bases in between. The CDR3 runs to 19 residues. CDR3 amino acids: CASSPSSLSSASGTGELFF. CDR3 nucleotide sequence: TGCGCCAGCAGCCCATCAAGCCTTAGTAGCGCGAGCGGCACCGGGGAGCTGTTTTTT.

The CDR3 nucleotides are TGCGCCAGCAGCCAGGATGGGATACAGGGGAATGAGCAGTTCTTC. Its protein is CASSQDGIQGNEQFF. The chain uses TRBV4-1 and TRBJ2-1, with TRBD1 identical over 7 bases. This CDR3 comprises 15 residues. In germline, CDR1 is MGHRA, CDR2 YSYEKL. The trim removed 3 bases at V and 7 bases at J, leaving 9 bases unmatched.

This clonotype came up many times. The chain is built from TRBV24-1 and TRBJ2-5; a weak D match, TRBD2 (7 bases). The V gene lost 5 bases and the J gene lost 5 bases, with 17 bases spanning the gap. Germline V lookup: CDR1 KGHDR, CDR2 SFDVKD. This CDR3 region has 15 residues. As DNA, the CDR3 is TGTGCCACCAGTGCGGCGGGGGCCTCCGGGGAGACCCAGTACTTC. Translating it yields CATSAAGASGETQYF.

This clonotype was seen many times. The chain carries TRBV7-2 and TRBJ1-3; no firm D call. The germline V gene encodes CDR1 SGHTA and CDR2 FQGNSA. There are 15 residues in the CDR3. V was pared by 5 bases and J by 0 bases, with 11 bases between. The CDR3 DNA follows: TGTGCCAGCAGCCCGAGGCCAAACTCTGGAAACACCATATATTTT. Encoded protein: CASSPRPNSGNTIYF.

The chain is built from TRBV28 and TRBJ2-2; no definite D call. CDR1 is MDHEN and CDR2 is SYDVKM in the germline V gene. Trimming left V 3 bases short and J 5 bases short, with 13 bases between. The CDR3 consists of 15 residues. The CDR3 reads CASSFGGAPTGELFF. The CDR3 DNA is TGTGCCAGCAGTTTTGGTGGAGCGCCGACCGGGGAGCTGTTTTTT.

This clonotype was picked up many times. V usage is TRBV5-1 and J usage is TRBJ2-1, with a weak D call TRBD1 (6 bases). V was shortened by 5 bases and J by 8 bases, with 14 bases between the two germline ends. Germline-derived CDR1 and CDR2 are SGHRS and YFSETQ. The length of the CDR3 is 13 residues. The CDR3 region is CASSLNRVDEQFF. CDR3 sequence (DNA): TGCGCCAGCAGTTTGAACAGGGTCGATGAGCAGTTCTTC.

The chain links TRBV19 to TRBJ1-5; D is undetermined. The CDR3 length is 15 residues. Germline V gene data show CDR1 as LNHDA and CDR2 as SQIVND (reference sequence). V lost 7 bases and J 7 bases, leaving 20 bases between the germline ends. This chain's CDR3 is CASTLDGFSRQPQHF. The CDR3 DNA is TGTGCCAGTACCCTCGACGGATTCAGTCGACAGCCCCAGCATTTT.

This clonotype was counted many times. The CDR3 nucleotides are TGTGCCAGCAGTGAGACAGGGATTGAGCAGTTCTTC. Its translation is CASSETGIEQFF. V gene TRBV2 combines with J gene TRBJ2-1, with 7 bases matching TRBD1. Germline V gene lookup returns CDR1 SNHLY and CDR2 FYNNEI. Germline trimming cut 3 bases from V and 9 bases from J; bases unmatched to any gene: 2. The CDR3 contains 12 residues.

Ten or more counts support this clonotype. V usage is TRBV12-3 or TRBV12-4 and J usage is TRBJ2-1; TRBD2 aligns across 12 bases. The CDR3 totals 14 residues. The V gene end was trimmed by 7 bases and the J gene end by 9 bases; junction bases not matched to a gene: 7. The CDR3 bases are TGTGCCAGCAAATCGACTAGCGGGAGTTTTGAGCAGTTCTTC. Its translation is CASKSTSGSFEQFF.

This clonotype was counted at least ten times. V gene TRBV24-1 combines with J gene TRBJ1-1; the D is unclear. Trimming shortened V by 6 bases and J by 5 bases, and 15 bases separated the two germline ends. The CDR3 sequence is 14 residues long. CDR1 KGHDR and CDR2 SFDVKD come from the germline V gene. The chain's CDR3 is CATSPTLKGTEAFF. The CDR3 nucleotides read TGTGCCACCAGTCCGACCCTGAAGGGTACTGAAGCTTTCTTT.

This clonotype was counted only a few times. V and J are TRBV20-1 and TRBJ2-7; D is undetermined. Per the germline V gene, CDR1 is DFQATT and CDR2 is SNEGSKA (reference sequence). This CDR3 has 13 amino acids. The ends were cut back, 0 bases at V and 4 bases at J, with 10 bases in the middle. CDR3 residues: CSARDGSGYEQYF. DNA of the CDR3: TGCAGTGCTAGAGATGGCTCCGGGTACGAGCAGTACTTC.

This clonotype has ten or more counts. This rearrangement joins TRBV20-1 to TRBJ2-3; D remains ambiguous. The CDR3 loop spans 15 amino acids. V lost 0 bases, J lost 1 base, and 11 bases lay in between. Per the germline V gene, CDR1 is DFQATT and CDR2 is SNEGSKA (reference sequence). CDR3 bases: TGCAGTGCTAGAGATTCCTTGGACGGCACAGATACGCAGTATTTT. It specifies CSARDSLDGTDTQYF.

This clonotype was seen ten or more times. The J gene is TRBJ1-1, the V gene TRBV7-9; D not certain. Germline CDR1 and CDR2: SEHNR and FQNEAQ (reference sequence). The CDR3 has 13 amino acids. With 11 bases removed from V and 1 base from J, the gap between germline ends came to 14 bases. Here the CDR3 reads CASAELRNTEAFF. CDR3 DNA sequence: TGTGCCTCGGCTGAGCTCCGGAACACTGAAGCTTTCTTT.

This clonotype was seen many times. This chain links TRBV28 with TRBJ2-5, with 11 positions matching TRBD1. V trimming: 7 bases; J trimming: 3 bases; junction bases outside the gene matches: 19. The V gene's germline CDR1 is MDHEN and CDR2 SYDVKM. This CDR3 spans 19 amino acids. CDR3 nucleotides: TGTGCCAGCACCGCCTGGGACAGGGGGATTTTGGTCGTTGAAGAGACCCAGTACTTC. This translates into CASTAWDRGILVVEETQYF.

On this clonotype: A read error is possible here, since a much larger clone lies one base away. The CDR3 sequence: CASNLHGSTEAFF. For the CDR3, the DNA is TGTGCCAGCAACCTACATGGGAGCACTGAAGCTTTCTTT. The chain has TRBV6-1 and TRBJ1-1; no clear D. The germline V gene encodes CDR1 MNHNS and CDR2 SASEGT. The CDR3 covers 13 residues. V was trimmed by 7 bases and J by 4 bases, leaving 13 bases between them.

Concerning this clonotype itself: A much bigger clone sits one base away, suggesting this may be a read error. The rearrangement uses TRBV20-1 and TRBJ2-7, with D perhaps matching TRBD2 (5 bases). Germline-derived CDR1 and CDR2 are DFQATT and SNEGSKA (reference sequence). V was trimmed by 5 bases and J by 5 bases, leaving 10 bases between them. This CDR3 has 11 amino acids. The CDR3 sequence is CSAEGYDEQYF. The DNA for the CDR3 is TGCAGTGCTGAGGGCTACGACGAGCAGTACTTC.

The gene calls are TRBV5-4 and TRBJ2-3, with D uncertain. With 0 bases removed from V and 0 bases from J, the gap between germline ends came to 11 bases. The germline V gene has CDR1 SGHNT and CDR2 YYREEE (reference sequence). The CDR3 contains 16 residues. This CDR3 is CASSLVGRTSTDTQYF. The CDR3, as DNA: TGTGCCAGCAGCTTGGTTGGCAGGACGAGCACAGATACGCAGTATTTT. The full variable domain, completed using reference TRBV5-4 and TRBJ2-3, is ETGVTQSPTHLIKTRGQQVTLRCSSQSGHNTVSWYQQALGQGPQFIFQYYREEENGRGNFPPRFSGLQFPNYSSELNVNALELDDSALYLCASSLVGRTSTDTQYFGPGTRLTVL.

This clonotype has ten or more counts. The genes are TRBV18 and TRBJ2-1, with TRBD2 matching over 9 bases. The CDR3 has 16 amino acids. CDR1 and CDR2 (germline): KGHSH, LQKENI. The trim removed 6 bases at V and 8 bases at J, leaving 14 bases unmatched. Here the CDR3 DNA reads TGTGCCAGCTCGTCTCAAGCGGGAGGTATTTCCGATGAGCAGTTCTTC. This gives the protein CASSSQAGGISDEQFF.

The rearrangement links TRBV5-6 to TRBJ2-7; maybe TRBD2 (5 bases). Trimming cost V 5 bases and J 3 bases, with 15 bases left between them. CDR1 is SGHDT and CDR2 is YYEEEE in the germline V gene. This CDR3 is 14 amino acids long. CDR3 region: CASRFRGRDYEQYF. Here the CDR3 DNA reads TGTGCCAGCAGGTTTCGAGGGCGAGACTACGAGCAGTACTTC.

A few counts support this clonotype. CDR3 in DNA: TGTGCCACCAGTGACCCGGATCATGGCTACACCTTC. Its translation: CATSDPDHGYTF. The J gene is TRBJ1-2, the V gene TRBV24-1; the D is unclear. This CDR3 is built from 12 residues. Trimming left V 4 bases short and J 6 bases short, with 8 bases between. Germline assignment: CDR1 KGHDR and CDR2 SFDVKD.

This clonotype has only a few counts. The chain uses TRBV20-1 and TRBJ2-7; 11 nucleotides line up with TRBD2. After removal of 6 bases from V and 2 bases from J, the junction contained 6 bases not matched to a gene. Germline assignment: CDR1 DFQATT and CDR2 SNEGSKA (reference sequence). The CDR3 sequence is 14 residues long. The CDR3 region has the DNA TGCAGTGCAAGGGGACTAGCGGAGGCCTACGAGCAGTACTTC. This sequence encodes CSARGLAEAYEQYF.

This clonotype was recorded at least ten times. The rearrangement uses TRBV5-6 and TRBJ2-1; D assignment may be TRBD1 or TRBD2 (5 bases each). From germline, CDR1 is SGHDT and CDR2 YYEEEE. This CDR3 has 16 residues. Trimming removed 2 bases at V and 6 bases at J, with 18 bases between. The CDR3 protein is CASSFLRDGITNEQFF. The DNA for the CDR3 is TGTGCCAGCAGCTTTTTACGGGACGGAATAACCAATGAGCAGTTCTTC.

With respect to this clonotype: Since a much larger clone is just one base distant, this may be a read error. The missing conserved phenylalanine or tryptophan at the end of this CDR3 makes a read error likely. This chain links TRBV7-2 with TRBJ2-1; 8 bases are a match to TRBD2. J lost 1 base, V lost 4 bases, and 3 bases had no gene match. The CDR3 contains 15 residues. Germline V gene sequence: CDR1 SGHTA, CDR2 FQGNSA. The CDR3: CASSSERGSYNEQFC. CDR3 in DNA: TGTGCCAGCAGCTCGGAGCGGGGGTCCTACAATGAGCAGTTCTGC.

This clonotype was picked up a small number of times. The chain employs TRBV10-1 and TRBJ1-1; no clear D gene. Trimming pared 4 bases from V and 0 bases from J, leaving 6 bases between. The CDR3 runs to 13 residues. CDR1 is WNHNN and CDR2 is SYGVQD in the germline V gene (reference sequence). The CDR3 reads CASSGRMNTEAFF. The CDR3 DNA follows: TGCGCCAGCAGTGGAAGGATGAACACTGAAGCTTTCTTT.